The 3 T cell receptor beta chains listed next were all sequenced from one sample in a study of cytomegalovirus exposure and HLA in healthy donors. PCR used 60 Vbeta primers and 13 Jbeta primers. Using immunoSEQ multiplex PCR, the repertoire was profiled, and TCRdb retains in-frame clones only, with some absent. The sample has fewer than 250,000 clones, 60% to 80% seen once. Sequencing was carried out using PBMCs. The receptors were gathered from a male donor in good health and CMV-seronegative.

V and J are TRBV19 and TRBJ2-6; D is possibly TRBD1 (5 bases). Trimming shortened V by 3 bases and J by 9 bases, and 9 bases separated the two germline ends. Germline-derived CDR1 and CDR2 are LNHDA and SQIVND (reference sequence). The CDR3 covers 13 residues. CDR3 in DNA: TGTGCCAGTAGTATGGGGCCCGTCAACGTCCTGACTTTC. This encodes CASSMGPVNVLTF.

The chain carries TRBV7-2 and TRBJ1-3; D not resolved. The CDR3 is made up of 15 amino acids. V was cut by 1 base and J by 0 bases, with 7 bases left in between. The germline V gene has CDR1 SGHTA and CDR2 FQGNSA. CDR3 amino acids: CASSLDLRSGNTIYF. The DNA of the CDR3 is TGTGCCAGCAGCTTAGATCTTCGCTCTGGAAACACCATATATTTT.

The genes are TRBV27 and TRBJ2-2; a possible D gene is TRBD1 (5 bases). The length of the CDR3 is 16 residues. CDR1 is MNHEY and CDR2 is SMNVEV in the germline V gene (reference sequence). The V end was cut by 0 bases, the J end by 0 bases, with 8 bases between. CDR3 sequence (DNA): TGTGCCAGCAGTTTATCGGCCAGGGCGAACACCGGGGAGCTGTTTTTT. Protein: CASSLSARANTGELFF.